The sequence of this T cell receptor (beta chain) was determined in a study of regulatory T cells in long-lasting Graves disease. This clonotype was seen many times. Sample time point: newly diagnosed GD, antithyroid drugs for less than 3 months. After RNA was extracted from PBMCs, the TCR library was made from it. According to the study, TCR beta libraries were built with iRepertoire HTBI primers and CDR3-region Arm-PCR. TCRdb analysed the multiplex PCR reads with MiXCR anew, one entry per CDR3 protein. The sample holds 450,000 to 600,000 distinct CDR3 sequences, roughly 13% seen once. CDR1 and CDR2 from the germline V gene are SNHLY and FYNNEI. The CDR3 runs 13 residues. The V end lost 4 bases, the J end lost 9 bases, and 12 bases lay between the germline ends. These data were also filed under a second study, of T cells in Graves' hyperthyroidism and ophthalmopathy. From that paper: Primed by the HTBI set, a first-round RT-PCR was run on the TCR CDR3.

The sample here was peripheral blood mononuclear cells (PBMCs), taken at new diagnosis, from a patient treated with antithyroid drugs. The J gene is TRBJ2-2, the V gene TRBV2; D not certain. The TCR sequence derives from a man aged 25-45 years with Graves disease. The CDR3 loop is CASSGNRIWELFF. The CDR3 DNA is TGTGCCAGCAGTGGGAATAGAATCTGGGAGCTGTTTTTT.